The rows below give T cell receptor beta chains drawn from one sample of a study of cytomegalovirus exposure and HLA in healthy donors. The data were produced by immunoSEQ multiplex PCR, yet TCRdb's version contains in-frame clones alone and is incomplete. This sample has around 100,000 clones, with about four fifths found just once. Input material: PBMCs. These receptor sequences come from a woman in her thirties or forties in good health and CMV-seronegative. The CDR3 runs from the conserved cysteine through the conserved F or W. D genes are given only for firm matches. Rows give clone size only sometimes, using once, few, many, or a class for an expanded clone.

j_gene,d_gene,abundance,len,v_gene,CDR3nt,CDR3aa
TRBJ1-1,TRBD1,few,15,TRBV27,TGTGCCAGCAGTTTATTAGGACAGGGGGCTACTGAAGCTTTCTTT,CASSLLGQGATEAFF
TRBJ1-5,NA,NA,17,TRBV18,TGTGCCAGCTCACCAATATCTCGGGGGGATAGCAATCAGCCCCAGCATTTT,CASSPISRGDSNQPQHF
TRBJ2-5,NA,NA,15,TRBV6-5,TGTGCCAGCAGTTACTCGATGGGCAGCCAAGAGACCCAGTACTTC,CASSYSMGSQETQYF
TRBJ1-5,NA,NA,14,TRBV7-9,TGTGCCAGCAGCTTCGGTGGGGCTTTCCAGCCCCAGCATTTT,CASSFGGAFQPQHF
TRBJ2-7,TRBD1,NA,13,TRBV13,TGTGCCAGCAGCTTGGGACAGCTCTACGAGCAGTACTTC,CASSLGQLYEQYF
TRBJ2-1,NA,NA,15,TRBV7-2,TGTGCCAGCAGCGGGGGGGCGGGCTCCTACAATGAGCAGTTCTTC,CASSGGAGSYNEQFF
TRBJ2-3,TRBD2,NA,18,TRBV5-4,TGTGCCAGCAGCACCGGGACTAGCGGGGGGGCCAGGACAGATACGCAGTATTTT,CASSTGTSGGARTDTQYF
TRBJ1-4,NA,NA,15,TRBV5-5,TGTGCCAGCAGCAGGCAGGGCGCAACTAATGAAAAACTGTTTTTT,CASSRQGATNEKLFF
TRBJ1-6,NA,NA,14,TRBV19,TGTGCCAGTAGGTCCCCAGGGGTAAATTCACCCCTCCACTTT,CASRSPGVNSPLHF
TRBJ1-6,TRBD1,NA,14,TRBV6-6,TGTGCCAGCATCAGGGGGGAACGTGGTTCACCCCTCCACTTT,CASIRGERGSPLHF
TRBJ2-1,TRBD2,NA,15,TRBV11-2,TGTGCCAGCAGCTTATTAGCGGGGTACTACAATGAGCAGTTCTTC,CASSLLAGYYNEQFF
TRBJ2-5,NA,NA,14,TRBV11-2,TGTGCCAGCAGCTTATTACAGTACCAAGAGACCCAGTACTTC,CASSLLQYQETQYF
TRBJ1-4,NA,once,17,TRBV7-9,TGTGCCAGCAGCTTATTTGGAGCGGGACCGATGGGCGAAAAACTGTTTTTT,CASSLFGAGPMGEKLFF
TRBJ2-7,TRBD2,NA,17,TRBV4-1,TGCGCCAGCAGCCAGGAGGAACTAGCGGTAAGCTCCTACGAGCAGTACTTC,CASSQEELAVSSYEQYF
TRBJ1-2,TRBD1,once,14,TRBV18,TGTGCCAGCTCAACCTCCGGGACAGACTATGGCTACACCTTC,CASSTSGTDYGYTF
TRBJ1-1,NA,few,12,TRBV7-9,TGTGCCAGCAGCCGCCAGGCGACTGAAGCTTTCTTT,CASSRQATEAFF
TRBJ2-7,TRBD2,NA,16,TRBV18,TGTGCCAGCTCACCACCGCCTGGGACTAGATCGGGCGAGCAGTACTTC,CASSPPPGTRSGEQYF
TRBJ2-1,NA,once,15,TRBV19,TGTGCCAGTAGTATAGGGGTCTTAGAGGTCGATGAGCAGTTCTTC,CASSIGVLEVDEQFF
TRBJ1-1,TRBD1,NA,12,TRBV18,TGTGCCAGCTCGCGACAGGGGTCTGAAGCTTTCTTT,CASSRQGSEAFF
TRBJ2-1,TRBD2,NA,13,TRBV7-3,TGTGCCAGCAGCATAGCGGGAGGGCGGGAGCAGTTCTTC,CASSIAGGREQFF
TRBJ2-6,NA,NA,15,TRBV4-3,TGCGCCAGCAGCCCCTCGAGCTCTGGGGCCAACGTCCTGACTTTC,CASSPSSSGANVLTF
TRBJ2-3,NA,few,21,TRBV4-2,TGTGCCAGCAGCCAAGGGAGGTCGGCGCAAAGCAGCCCATTTCTCACAGATACGCAGTATTTT,CASSQGRSAQSSPFLTDTQYF
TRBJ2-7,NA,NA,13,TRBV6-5,TGTGCCAGCAGTCAACCCAGCGGATACGAGCAGTACTTC,CASSQPSGYEQYF
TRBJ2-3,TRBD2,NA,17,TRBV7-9,TGTGCCAGCAGCCCCTGGATTAGCGGGGGGGCTTCAGATACGCAGTATTTT,CASSPWISGGASDTQYF
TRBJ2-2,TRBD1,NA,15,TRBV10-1,TGCGCCAGCAGTGAGTTGACAGGGAATTCCGGGGAGCTGTTTTTT,CASSELTGNSGELFF
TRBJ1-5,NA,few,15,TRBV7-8,TGTGCCAGCAGCTTCACAGGGCTGGCGGGCGGGCCCCAGCATTTT,CASSFTGLAGGPQHF
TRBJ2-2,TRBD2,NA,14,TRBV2,TGTGCCAGCACTAGCGGGATCAACACCGGGGAGCTGTTTTTT,CASTSGINTGELFF
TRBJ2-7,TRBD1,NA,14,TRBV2,TGTGCCAGCAATCCCAGGACAGGTGCCTACGAGCAGTACTTC,CASNPRTGAYEQYF
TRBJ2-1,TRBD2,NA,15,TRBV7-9,TGTGCCAGCAGCCCCCCCGGGGGGGGCCTCGATGAGCAGTTCTTC,CASSPPGGGLDEQFF
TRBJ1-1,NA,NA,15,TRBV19,TGTGCCAGTACCATGGGGCCATTGATGTACACTGAAGCTTTCTTT,CASTMGPLMYTEAFF